The sequence of this TCR beta chain was determined in a study of B cell selection in AIRE deficiency. Sorting defined conventional CD4 T cells as CD4+CD127+. Some clones are missing from TCRdb's copy, which holds only in-frame ones; the method was immunoSEQ multiplex PCR. In the table there are tens of thousands of clones, 95% to 98% of which are singletons. Study findings and constraints: Around 31% of healthy-shared Treg sequences were found among patient Tconv cells. Of 3657 shared Treg TCRbeta sequences, roughly 34% were healthy-donor-only and over 9% patient-only. Shorter CDR3s marked shared Treg sequences, biased toward few non-templated insertions.

Germline values: CDR1 SGHTA, CDR2 FQGNSA. CDR3 length: 16 residues. Trimming at V came to 1 base and at J to 4 bases, leaving 3 bases not matched to a gene. About this clone itself: The antigen remains unidentified.

The J gene is TRBJ2-3, the V gene TRBV7-2; 12 nucleotides align to TRBD2. The sequenced sample consisted of conventional CD4+ T cells sorted from PBMCs. The receptor was isolated from a human donor with AIRE deficiency. The CDR3 nucleotides are TGTGCCAGCAGCTTAGGACTAGCGGGAGCCGCAGATACGCAGTATTTT. Its protein is CASSLGLAGAADTQYF.